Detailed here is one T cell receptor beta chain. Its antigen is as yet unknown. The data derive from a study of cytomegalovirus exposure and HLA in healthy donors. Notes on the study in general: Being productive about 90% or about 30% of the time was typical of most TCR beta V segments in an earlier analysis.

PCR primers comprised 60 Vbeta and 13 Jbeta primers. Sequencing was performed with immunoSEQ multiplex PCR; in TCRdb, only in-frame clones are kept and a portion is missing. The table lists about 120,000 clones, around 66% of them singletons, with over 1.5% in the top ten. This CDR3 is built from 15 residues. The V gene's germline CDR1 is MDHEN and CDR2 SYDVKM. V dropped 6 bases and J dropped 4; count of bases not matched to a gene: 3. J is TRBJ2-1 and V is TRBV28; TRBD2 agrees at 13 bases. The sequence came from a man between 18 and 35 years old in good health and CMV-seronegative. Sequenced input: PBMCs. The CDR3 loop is CASRGTSGAYNEQFF. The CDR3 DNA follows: TGTGCCAGCAGGGGGACTAGCGGGGCTTACAATGAGCAGTTCTTC.